The next 27 T cell receptor beta chains were all read from a single sample in a study of cytomegalovirus exposure and HLA in healthy donors. Use of 60 Vbeta and 13 Jbeta primers characterized the PCR. Clones were read by immunoSEQ multiplex PCR, and TCRdb kept only the in-frame ones, dropping some. Counted here are roughly 67,000 clones, 78% occurring once; the ten biggest clones make up 9.7%. The sample was PBMCs. The receptors here all came from a man aged 35-49 years in good health and CMV-seronegative.

The chain combines TRBV14 with TRBJ2-2, with TRBD1 matching over 7 bases. Germline V gives CDR1 SGHDN, CDR2 FVKESK. The CDR3 is made up of 16 amino acids. V lost 2 bases, J lost 0 bases, and 3 bases stayed unmatched. The CDR3 reads CASSQRGTANTGELFF. As DNA, the CDR3 is TGTGCCAGCAGCCAAAGGGGGACAGCGAACACCGGGGAGCTGTTTTTT.

This clone has more than one count but fewer than ten. The rearrangement links TRBV6-1 to TRBJ2-7, with D perhaps TRBD1 (6 bases). Trimming pared 5 bases from V and 4 bases from J, leaving 15 bases between. The CDR3 is made up of 14 amino acids. Germline CDR1 and CDR2: MNHNS and SASEGT. This chain's CDR3 is CASSWGGQFYEQYF. The CDR3 DNA sequence: TGTGCCAGCAGTTGGGGCGGACAGTTTTACGAGCAGTACTTC.

The CDR3 DNA reads as TGTGCCAGCAGCTACAGCGGGGGGGATTATGAGCAGTTCTTC. Its translation: CASSYSGGDYEQFF. J is TRBJ2-1 and V is TRBV7-9, with 10 bases that match TRBD2. Germline trimming cut 4 bases from V and 8 bases from J; bases unmatched to any gene: 5. The CDR3 totals 14 residues. CDR1 and CDR2 from the germline V gene are SEHNR and FQNEAQ (reference sequence).

The V gene is TRBV28, the J gene TRBJ2-6, with a weak D call TRBD1 (5 bases). V was clipped by 3 bases and J by 0 bases, with 12 bases between them. This CDR3 has 17 residues. Germline CDR1 is MDHEN and CDR2 is SYDVKM. The CDR3 DNA follows: TGTGCCAGCAGTTTCCCAGGGTTAGGCTCTGGGGCCAACGTCCTGACTTTC. It specifies CASSFPGLGSGANVLTF. Together with reference TRBV28 and TRBJ2-6, the CDR3 gives the full variable domain: DVKVTQSSRYLVKRTGEKVFLECVQDMDHENMFWYRQDPGLGLRLIYFSYDVKMKEKGDIPEGYSVSREKKERFSLILESASTNQTSMYLCASSFPGLGSGANVLTFGAGSRLTVL.

The chain is built from TRBV6-1 and TRBJ1-6, with no clear D. V lost 0 bases and J 6 bases, leaving 9 bases between the germline ends. CDR3 length equals 15 residues. Per germline, CDR1 MNHNS and CDR2 SASEGT. CDR3 loop: CASSEASVGNSPLHF. The CDR3 DNA sequence: TGTGCCAGCAGTGAAGCAAGCGTTGGTAATTCACCCCTCCACTTT.

The chain recombines TRBV7-2 with TRBJ2-7; 9 bases match TRBD2. CDR3 length: 13 amino acids. V gave up 6 bases and J gave up 3 bases; unmatched junction bases: 3. Germline CDR1 reads SGHTA; CDR2 reads FQGNSA. DNA of the CDR3: TGTGCCAGCAGAAGTAGCGGGAGCTACGAGCAGTACTTC. It translates to CASRSSGSYEQYF.

This clone was detected a few times. V is TRBV4-1 and J is TRBJ1-1; TRBD1 might be the D (6 bases). The CDR3 runs 16 residues. Per germline, CDR1 MGHRA and CDR2 YSYEKL. V was clipped by 5 bases and J by 4 bases, with 20 bases between them. The CDR3 DNA reads as TGCGCCAGCAGCGACCCCAGGGGACACCCGTCCACTGAAGCTTTCTTT. Its protein product is CASSDPRGHPSTEAFF.

V is TRBV6-5 and J is TRBJ2-7; 9 bases align to TRBD1. This CDR3 region has 14 residues. Germline lookup yields CDR1 MNHEY and CDR2 SVGAGI. The J segment lost 6 bases and the V segment lost 2 bases, leaving 5 bases of the junction unmatched. As DNA, the CDR3 is TGTGCCAGCAGTTACGCCGGACAGGGGAGCGAGCAGTACTTC. Encoded protein: CASSYAGQGSEQYF.

The genes are TRBV29-1 and TRBJ2-7; a possible D gene is TRBD2 (5 bases). The CDR3 loop spans 14 amino acids. The V gene's germline CDR1 is SQVTM and CDR2 ANQGSEA. V shed 4 bases and J shed 1 base, with 14 bases lying between them. The CDR3: CSVGEPRTSYEQYF. The CDR3, as DNA: TGCAGCGTTGGGGAACCAAGGACTTCCTACGAGCAGTACTTC.

The chain carries TRBV15 and TRBJ2-3, with 8 nucleotides matching TRBD1. The CDR3 length is 16 residues. Germline CDR1 reads LNHNV; CDR2 reads YYDKDF (reference sequence). V shed 5 bases, J shed 1 base, and the junction held 8 bases outside the gene matches. This CDR3 is CATSDRLQGGTDTQYF. The CDR3, as DNA: TGTGCCACCAGCGACCGGTTACAGGGGGGCACAGATACGCAGTATTTT.

This chain links TRBV27 with TRBJ2-5, with D perhaps matching TRBD1 (6 bases). The CDR3 length is 15 residues. CDR1 is MNHEY and CDR2 is SMNVEV in the germline V gene (reference sequence). The ends were cut back, 6 bases at V and 4 bases at J, with 18 bases in the middle. As DNA, the CDR3 is TGTGCCAGCAGCAAGATCGGGGACATTGCAGAGACCCAGTACTTC. It codes for CASSKIGDIAETQYF.

The V gene is TRBV27, the J gene TRBJ1-2; D ambiguous. The germline V gene has CDR1 MNHEY and CDR2 SMNVEV (reference sequence). V was pared by 1 base and J by 7 bases, with 13 bases between. CDR3 length: 14 residues. The CDR3 DNA reads as TGTGCCAGCAGTTTATTTCCAGATCGGAGTGGCTACACCTTC. This encodes CASSLFPDRSGYTF.

The chain has TRBV15 and TRBJ2-7, with 14 bases identical to TRBD2. Germline trimming cut 5 bases from V and 4 bases from J; bases unmatched to any gene: 7. Germline V gives CDR1 LNHNV, CDR2 YYDKDF (reference sequence). CDR3 size: 16 residues. The CDR3 DNA sequence: TGTGCCACCAGCCCCCCGGGACTAGCGGGAGTTTACGAGCAGTACTTC. This sequence encodes CATSPPGLAGVYEQYF.

The chain joins TRBV5-1 to TRBJ1-1, with D uncertain. Between the trimmed V and J ends, which lost 1 base and 8 bases, there was a span of 12 bases. The CDR3 totals 13 residues. CDR1 is SGHRS, CDR2 YFSETQ, per germline. The CDR3 nucleotides read TGCGCCAGCAGCTTGACCCCAGGCCGAGAAGCTTTCTTT. Residues: CASSLTPGREAFF.

The chain employs TRBV6-5 and TRBJ2-7, with TRBD2 identical over 9 bases. Trimming cost V 2 bases and J 0 bases; bases outside gene matches: 2. Germline V gives CDR1 MNHEY, CDR2 SVGAGI. The CDR3 is 15 residues long. This CDR3 is CASSYQREASYEQYF. The DNA for the CDR3 is TGTGCCAGCAGTTACCAGCGGGAGGCCTCCTACGAGCAGTACTTC.

The genes are TRBV7-2 and TRBJ1-1; 9 nucleotides line up with TRBD1. J lost 1 base, V lost 5 bases, and 8 bases had no gene match. CDR3 length: 16 amino acids. Germline-derived CDR1 and CDR2 are SGHTA and FQGNSA. In DNA form, the CDR3 reads TGTGCCAGCAGCGCTCGGACAGGGGTTACGAACACTGAAGCTTTCTTT. Residues: CASSARTGVTNTEAFF.

The genes are TRBV10-1 and TRBJ1-2; the D is unclear. Germline V gives CDR1 WNHNN, CDR2 SYGVQD (reference sequence). The CDR3 runs to 15 residues. Trimming pared 9 bases from V and 6 bases from J, leaving 23 bases between. CDR3: CAREARRLAPHGYTF. The CDR3, as DNA: TGCGCCAGGGAGGCGCGCCGCCTCGCTCCTCATGGCTACACCTTC.

The chain has TRBV10-3 and TRBJ2-3; 11 positions match TRBD2. Looked up from germline, CDR1 is ENHRY and CDR2 is SYGVKD. Unmatched junction bases numbered 5, after V lost 0 bases and J lost 3 bases. CDR3 length: 17 amino acids. The CDR3 sequence is CAISESILAGGTDTQYF. The DNA for the CDR3 is TGTGCCATCAGTGAGTCGATCCTAGCGGGGGGTACAGATACGCAGTATTTT.

This chain connects TRBV5-4 to TRBJ2-1; no definite D call. Germline CDR1 reads SGHNT; CDR2 reads YYREEE (reference sequence). This CDR3 comprises 13 residues. The V end lost 0 bases, the J end lost 9 bases, and 10 bases lay between the germline ends. CDR3 protein: CASSLVAAGEQFF. The CDR3 nucleotides are TGTGCCAGCAGCTTGGTTGCCGCCGGTGAGCAGTTCTTC.

The rearrangement joins TRBV6-5 to TRBJ2-7, with D perhaps matching TRBD1 (5 bases). Deletions cut 5 bases from V and 0 bases from J, with 8 bases between. Looked up from germline, CDR1 is MNHEY and CDR2 is SVGAGI. This CDR3 region has 13 residues. CDR3 bases: TGTGCCAGCAGTGGGGCGAACTCCTACGAGCAGTACTTC. Its translation is CASSGANSYEQYF.

The chain couples TRBV5-1 to TRBJ2-3, with D possibly being TRBD2 (7 bases). CDR1 and CDR2 from the germline V gene are SGHRS and YFSETQ. The CDR3 is 16 amino acids. Trimming took 5 bases from V and 0 from J, leaving 16 bases between them. CDR3 DNA sequence: TGCGCCAGCAGGCCTCCACAGGGAGGGAGCACAGATACGCAGTATTTT. Protein: CASRPPQGGSTDTQYF.

This chain links TRBV18 with TRBJ2-3, with a tentative D call TRBD1 (6 bases). V was shortened by 2 bases and J by 3 bases, with 6 bases between the two germline ends. CDR1 is KGHSH, CDR2 LQKENI, per germline. The length of the CDR3 is 13 residues. The DNA for the CDR3 is TGTGCCAGCTCACCAAGGGGGACAGATACGCAGTATTTT. It is translated as CASSPRGTDTQYF.

The rearrangement uses TRBV18 and TRBJ2-7; the match to TRBD1 covers 10 bases. The germline V gene has CDR1 KGHSH and CDR2 LQKENI. The CDR3 extends over 18 amino acids. V shed 4 bases and J 7 bases; nucleotides not matched to a gene: 19. CDR3 protein: CASSLSRAPGQGGHEQYF. In DNA form, the CDR3 reads TGTGCCAGCTCACTATCCCGAGCCCCCGGACAGGGGGGGCATGAGCAGTACTTC.

V and J are TRBV4-1 and TRBJ2-7; TRBD2 might be the D (6 bases). This CDR3 is 15 amino acids long. Germline V gene lookup returns CDR1 MGHRA and CDR2 YSYEKL. With 1 base removed from V and 2 bases from J, the gap between germline ends came to 12 bases. The CDR3 protein is CASSQALSGTYEQYF. The CDR3 bases are TGCGCCAGCAGCCAAGCTCTTAGCGGAACCTACGAGCAGTACTTC.

CDR3 bases: TGCGCCAGCAGCCCCGGGACAGGGTATGGCTACACCTTC. It is translated as CASSPGTGYGYTF. The chain has TRBV10-1 and TRBJ1-2, with TRBD1 matching 9 bases. The length of the CDR3 is 13 residues. V trimming: 6 bases; J trimming: 5 bases; junction bases outside the gene matches: 4. Germline CDR1 is WNHNN and CDR2 is SYGVQD (reference sequence).

The chain employs TRBV2 and TRBJ2-2; D perhaps matches TRBD2 (6 bases). V was cut by 2 bases and J by 8 bases, with 15 bases left in between. This CDR3 region has 15 residues. Germline-derived CDR1 and CDR2 are SNHLY and FYNNEI. CDR3 sequence: CASSEPEGRRGELFF. CDR3 bases: TGTGCCAGCAGTGAACCGGAGGGACGGAGAGGGGAGCTGTTTTTT. Based on the CDR3 plus reference TRBV2 and TRBJ2-2, the full variable domain is EPEVTQTPSHQVTQMGQEVILRCVPISNHLYFYWYRQILGQKVEFLVSFYNNEISEKSEIFDDQFSVERPDGSNFTLKIRSTKLEDSAMYFCASSEPEGRRGELFFGEGSRLTVL.

This chain uses TRBV7-2 with TRBJ2-1; TRBD2 matches at 7 bases. Germline values: CDR1 SGHTA, CDR2 FQGNSA. The CDR3 consists of 15 residues. With 6 bases clipped from V and 7 bases from J, the junction kept 12 bases outside the gene matches. The CDR3 sequence: CASSQMAGARNEQFF. In DNA form, the CDR3 reads TGTGCCAGCAGTCAAATGGCGGGAGCGAGGAATGAGCAGTTCTTC.